This TCR beta chain comes out of a study of blood T cell repertoires in COVID-19. Study overall: Sample material is recorded as cDNA or gDNA derived from T cells, B-cell-depleted T cells, or PBMCs.

Source study methods: Researchers report that nucleated cell counts were estimated from reference gene primer amplification. Using immunoSEQ multiplex PCR, the repertoire was profiled, and TCRdb retains in-frame clones only, with some absent. V and J calls plus clone size are reproduced from that table; the DNA served to infer D and trimming. This sample carries about 120,000 clones, about 90% of them seen once, and the ten largest clones take about 4%. Enrolment of Seattle patients took place during active infection, and they were followed longitudinally. Germline-derived CDR1 and CDR2 are SGDLS and YYNGEE. The V gene end was trimmed by 2 bases and the J gene end by 5 bases; junction bases not matched to a gene: 5. The CDR3 length is 15 residues.

The chain recombines TRBV9 with TRBJ2-1; 9 bases line up with TRBD1. The sequence derives from a woman aged 55-70 years with COVID-19, enrolled during active disease. Sequenced: peripheral blood. The CDR3: CASSVSGQGNNEQFF. The CDR3 coding sequence is TGTGCCAGCAGCGTCTCGGGACAGGGAAACAATGAGCAGTTCTTC.